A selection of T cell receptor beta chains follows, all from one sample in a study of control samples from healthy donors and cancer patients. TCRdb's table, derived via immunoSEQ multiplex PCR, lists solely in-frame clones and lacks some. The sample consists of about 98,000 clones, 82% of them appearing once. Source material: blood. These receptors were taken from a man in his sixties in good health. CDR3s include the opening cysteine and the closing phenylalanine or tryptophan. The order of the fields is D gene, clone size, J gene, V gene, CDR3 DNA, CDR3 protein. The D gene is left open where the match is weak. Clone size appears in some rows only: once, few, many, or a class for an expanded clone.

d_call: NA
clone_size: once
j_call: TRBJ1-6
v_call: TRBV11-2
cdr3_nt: TGTGCCAGCAGCCCGACCGGACGGACAAGCCTCCACTTT
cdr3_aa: CASSPTGRTSLHF

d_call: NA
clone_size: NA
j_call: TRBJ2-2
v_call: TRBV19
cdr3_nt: TGTGCCACCATGGACAGAAGAAAGAACACCGGGGAGCTGTTTTTT
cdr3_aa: CATMDRRKNTGELFF

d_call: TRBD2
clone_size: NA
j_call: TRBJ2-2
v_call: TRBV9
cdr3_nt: TGTGCCAGCAGCCCGGGGCTAGCGGGGGGGCAGGTTATCAGCACCGGGGAGCTGTTTTTT
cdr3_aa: CASSPGLAGGQVISTGELFF

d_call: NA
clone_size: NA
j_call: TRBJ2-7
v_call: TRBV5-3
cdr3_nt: TGTGCCAGAAGCTTTTTCTGGCGGAGCTCCTACGAGCAGTACTTC
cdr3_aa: CARSFFWRSSYEQYF

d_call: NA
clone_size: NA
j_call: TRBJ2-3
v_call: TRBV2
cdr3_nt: TGTGCCAGAGAGGCTAGCAGCACAGATACGCAGTATTTT
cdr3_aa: CAREASSTDTQYF

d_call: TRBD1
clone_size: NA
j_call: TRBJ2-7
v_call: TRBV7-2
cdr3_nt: TGTGCCAGCACACCAGGGGGTAGCACCTACGAGCAGTACTTC
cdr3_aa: CASTPGGSTYEQYF

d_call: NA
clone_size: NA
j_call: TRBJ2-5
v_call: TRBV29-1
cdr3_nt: TGCAGCGTTGAAGGAGCGGGGACCCAGTACTTC
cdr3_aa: CSVEGAGTQYF

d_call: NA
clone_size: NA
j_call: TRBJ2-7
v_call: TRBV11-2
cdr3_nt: TGTGCCAGCAGCTCCTGGACTGCTAGTGGGCAGTACTTC
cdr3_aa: CASSSWTASGQYF

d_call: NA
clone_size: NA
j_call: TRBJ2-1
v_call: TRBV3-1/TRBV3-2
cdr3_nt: TGTGCCAGCAGCCAGCGAGGGGCCTACAATGAGCAGTTCTTC
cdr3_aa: CASSQRGAYNEQFF

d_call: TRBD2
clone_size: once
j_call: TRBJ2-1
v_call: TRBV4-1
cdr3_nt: TGCGCCAGCAGCCACGGGACTAGCGGGAACTCCTACAATGAGCAGTTCTTC
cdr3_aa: CASSHGTSGNSYNEQFF

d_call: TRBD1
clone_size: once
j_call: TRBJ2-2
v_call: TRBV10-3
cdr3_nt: TGTGCCATCAGCCCAGCAGGGGGAACCGGGGAGCTGTTTTTT
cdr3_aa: CAISPAGGTGELFF

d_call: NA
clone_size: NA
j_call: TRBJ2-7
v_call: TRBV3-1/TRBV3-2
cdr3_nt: TGTGCCAGCAGCCAAGATCCCGGCGAATACGAGCAGTACTTC
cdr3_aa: CASSQDPGEYEQYF

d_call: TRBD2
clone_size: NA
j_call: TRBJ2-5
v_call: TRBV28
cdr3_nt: TGTGCCAGCAGTTTGCCGGGAGGTCAAGAGACCCAGTACTTC
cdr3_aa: CASSLPGGQETQYF

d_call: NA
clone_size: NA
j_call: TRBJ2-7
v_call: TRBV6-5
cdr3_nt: TGTGCCAGCAGCCGTCCCTCGCGGGACTCCTACGAGCAGTACTTC
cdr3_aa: CASSRPSRDSYEQYF

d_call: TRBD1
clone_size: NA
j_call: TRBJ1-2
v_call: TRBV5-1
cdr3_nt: TGCGCCAGCAGCCCCAACCCCAACCAGGGGGAGGACTATGGCTACACCTTC
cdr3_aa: CASSPNPNQGEDYGYTF

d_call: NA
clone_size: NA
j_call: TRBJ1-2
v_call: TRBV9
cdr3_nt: TGTGCCAGCAGGACTACAGGGACGGCTAACTATGGCTACACCTTC
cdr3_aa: CASRTTGTANYGYTF

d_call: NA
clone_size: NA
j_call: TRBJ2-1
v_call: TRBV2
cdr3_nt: TGTGCCAGCAGTGAATCTCTCGGGGATAATGAGCAGTTCTTC
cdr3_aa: CASSESLGDNEQFF

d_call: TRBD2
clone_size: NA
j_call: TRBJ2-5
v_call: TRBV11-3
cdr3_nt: TGTGCCAGCAGCGGGGGACTAGCGGGAGATGGGGAGACCCAGTACTTC
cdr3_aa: CASSGGLAGDGETQYF

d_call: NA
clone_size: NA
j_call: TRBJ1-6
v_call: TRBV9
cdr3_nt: TGTGCCAGCAGCCCCCAGGGAAGCTCCTATAATTCACCCCTCCACTTT
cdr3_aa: CASSPQGSSYNSPLHF

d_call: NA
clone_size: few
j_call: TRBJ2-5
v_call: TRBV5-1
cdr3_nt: TGCGCCAGCAGTTTTGGCGGGTCCGTCCAAGAGACCCAGTACTTC
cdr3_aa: CASSFGGSVQETQYF

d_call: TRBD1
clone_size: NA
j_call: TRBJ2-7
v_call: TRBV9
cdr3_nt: TGTGCCAGCAGCGAAGGTACGGGACAGGTTCCCTACGAGCAGTACTTC
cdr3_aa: CASSEGTGQVPYEQYF

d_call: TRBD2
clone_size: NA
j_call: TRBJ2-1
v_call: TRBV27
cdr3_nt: TGTGCCAGCAGTTTAGGAGCGGGAGGTGACAATGAGCAGTTCTTC
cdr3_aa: CASSLGAGGDNEQFF

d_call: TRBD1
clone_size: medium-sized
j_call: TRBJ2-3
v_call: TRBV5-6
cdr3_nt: TGTGCCAGCAGCCGAATTGGGGACAGGGACACAGATACGCAGTATTTT
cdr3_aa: CASSRIGDRDTDTQYF

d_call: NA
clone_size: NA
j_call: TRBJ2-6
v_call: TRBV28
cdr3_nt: TGTGCCAGCAGTTTATTCCGGGATGGGGCCAACGTCCTGACTTTC
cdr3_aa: CASSLFRDGANVLTF

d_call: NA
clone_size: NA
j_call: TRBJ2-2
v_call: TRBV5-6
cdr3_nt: TGTGCCAGCAGCATCTCTAGCGGGGAGCTGTTTTTT
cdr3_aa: CASSISSGELFF

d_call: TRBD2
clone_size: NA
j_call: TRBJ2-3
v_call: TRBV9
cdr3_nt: TGTGCCAGCAACCGGGGGGACCCGACAGATACGCAGTATTTT
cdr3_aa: CASNRGDPTDTQYF

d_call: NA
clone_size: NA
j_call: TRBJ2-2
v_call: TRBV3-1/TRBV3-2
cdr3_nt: TGTGCCAGCTCCAGGCAGAACACCGGGGAGCTGTTTTTT
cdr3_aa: CASSRQNTGELFF

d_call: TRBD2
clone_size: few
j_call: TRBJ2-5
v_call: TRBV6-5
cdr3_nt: TGTGCCACCGGGACTAGCGGGAGTTTTCAAGAGACCCAGTACTTC
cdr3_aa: CATGTSGSFQETQYF

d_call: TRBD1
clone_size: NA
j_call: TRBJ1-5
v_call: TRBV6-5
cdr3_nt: TGTGCCAGCACAAGGACAGGGGGCCGTCAGCCCCAGCATTTT
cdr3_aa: CASTRTGGRQPQHF

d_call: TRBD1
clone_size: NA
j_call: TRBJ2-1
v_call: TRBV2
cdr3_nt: TGTGCCAGCAGCAGGGGGCGCTTAACCTACAATGAGCAGTTCTTC
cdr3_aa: CASSRGRLTYNEQFF

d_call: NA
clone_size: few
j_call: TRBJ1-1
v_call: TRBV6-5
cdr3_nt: TGTGCCAGCAGCTGGGGCACTGAAGCTTTCTTT
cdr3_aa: CASSWGTEAFF

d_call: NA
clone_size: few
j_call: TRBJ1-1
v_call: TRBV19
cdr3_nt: TGTGCCAGTAGTATGGTGATAAGGGGAACTGAAGCTTTCTTT
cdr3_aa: CASSMVIRGTEAFF

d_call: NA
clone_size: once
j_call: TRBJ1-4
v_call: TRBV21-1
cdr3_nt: TGTGCCAGCAGCCACCGGGACGGTAATGAAAAACTGTTTTTT
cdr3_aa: CASSHRDGNEKLFF

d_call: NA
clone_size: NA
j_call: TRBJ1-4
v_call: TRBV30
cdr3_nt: TGTGCCTGGATGCCCACTCTCGTTTTAGGGGATAATGAAAAACTGTTTTTT
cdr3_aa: CAWMPTLVLGDNEKLFF

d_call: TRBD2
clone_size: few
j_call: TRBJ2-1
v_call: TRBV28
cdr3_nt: TGTGCCAGCGTTACTTTATACTCTAGCGGCGTAACAACCTACAATGAGCAGTTCTTC
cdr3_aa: CASVTLYSSGVTTYNEQFF

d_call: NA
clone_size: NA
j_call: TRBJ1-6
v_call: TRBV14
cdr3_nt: TGTGCCAGCAGCCAAACGAGAAACCTTAATTCACCCCTCCACTTT
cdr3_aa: CASSQTRNLNSPLHF

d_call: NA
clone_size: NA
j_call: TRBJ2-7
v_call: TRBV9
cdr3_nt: TGTGCCAGCAGCGTAGACAGTCGGAGGGAGCAGTACTTC
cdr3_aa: CASSVDSRREQYF

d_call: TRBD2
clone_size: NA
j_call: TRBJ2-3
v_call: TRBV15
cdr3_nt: TGTGCCACCAGGGGGAGGGCAGATACGCAGTATTTT
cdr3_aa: CATRGRADTQYF

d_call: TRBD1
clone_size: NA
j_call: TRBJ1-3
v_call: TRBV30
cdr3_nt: TGTGCCTGGAGTTTCTCAGGGGGTCCGGTAGTTGGAAACACCATATATTTT
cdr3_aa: CAWSFSGGPVVGNTIYF

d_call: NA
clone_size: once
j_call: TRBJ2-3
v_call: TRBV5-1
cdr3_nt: TGCGCCAGCAGCTTGGCCTGGCTATCGATGCAGTATTTT
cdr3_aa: CASSLAWLSMQYF

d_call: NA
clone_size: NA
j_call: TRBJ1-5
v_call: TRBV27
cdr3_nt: TGTGCCAGCAGTTTAATCGGTGGTTATAGCAATCAGCCCCAGCATTTT
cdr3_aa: CASSLIGGYSNQPQHF

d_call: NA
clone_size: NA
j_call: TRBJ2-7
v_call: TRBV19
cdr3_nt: TGTGCCAGTACCCCAGGGGGGGCCTCCTACGAGCAGTACTTC
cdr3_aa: CASTPGGASYEQYF

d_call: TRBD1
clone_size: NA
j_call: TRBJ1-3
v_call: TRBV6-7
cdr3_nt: TGTGCCAGCAGTTACTCTGAATTGGGACAGGCCTCTGGAAACACCATATATTTT
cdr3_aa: CASSYSELGQASGNTIYF

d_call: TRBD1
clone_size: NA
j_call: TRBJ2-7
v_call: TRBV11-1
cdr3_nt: TGTGCCAGCAGTAGGACCGGGACAGGGCCCTACGAGCAGTACTTC
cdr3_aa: CASSRTGTGPYEQYF

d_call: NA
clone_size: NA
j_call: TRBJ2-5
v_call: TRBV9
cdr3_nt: TGTGCCAGCAGCGTAGATACAGTCCAAGAGACCCAGTACTTC
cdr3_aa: CASSVDTVQETQYF

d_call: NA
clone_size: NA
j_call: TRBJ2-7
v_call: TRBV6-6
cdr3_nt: TGTGCCAGCAGTTCAGGGGTAGTCGGCGAGCAGTACTTC
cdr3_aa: CASSSGVVGEQYF

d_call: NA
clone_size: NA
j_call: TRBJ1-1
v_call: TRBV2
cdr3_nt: TGTGCCAGCACCCCCACCCGGGACACTGAAGCTTTCTTT
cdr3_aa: CASTPTRDTEAFF

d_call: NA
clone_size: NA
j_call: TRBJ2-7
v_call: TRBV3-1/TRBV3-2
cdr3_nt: TGTGCCAGCAGTGTCCGGAGGGGTCCAATTTCCTACGAGCAGTACTTC
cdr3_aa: CASSVRRGPISYEQYF

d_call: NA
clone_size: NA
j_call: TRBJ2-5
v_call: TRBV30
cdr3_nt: TGTGCCTGGAGTGTCGCGCACCCGAGCGAGGAGACCCAGTACTTC
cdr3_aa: CAWSVAHPSEETQYF

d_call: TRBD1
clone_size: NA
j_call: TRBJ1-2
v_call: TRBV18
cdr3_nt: TGTGCCAGCTCACCCGACATGGGACAGGGGGCAGGTGGCTACACCTTC
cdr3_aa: CASSPDMGQGAGGYTF

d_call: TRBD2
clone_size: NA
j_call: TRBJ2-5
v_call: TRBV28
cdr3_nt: TGTGCCAGCAGTTTCGGGTCTCTTTCTCCAGGGAGGGTTGTAGAAGAAGAGACCCAGTACTTC
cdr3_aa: CASSFGSLSPGRVVEEETQYF

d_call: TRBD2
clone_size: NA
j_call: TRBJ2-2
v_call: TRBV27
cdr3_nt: TGTGCCAGCAGTCCCAATCGGGGGCGGGAGGCTGCCGGGGAGCTGTTTTTT
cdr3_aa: CASSPNRGREAAGELFF

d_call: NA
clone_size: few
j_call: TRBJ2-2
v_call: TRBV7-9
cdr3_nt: TGTGCCAGCAGCCGATCCGGGGTTCAGACCGGGGAGCTGTTTTTT
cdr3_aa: CASSRSGVQTGELFF

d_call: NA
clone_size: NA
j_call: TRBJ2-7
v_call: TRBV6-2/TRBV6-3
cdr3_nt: TGTGCCAGCAGCCGCGGTGAATACGAGCAGTACTTC
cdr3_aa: CASSRGEYEQYF

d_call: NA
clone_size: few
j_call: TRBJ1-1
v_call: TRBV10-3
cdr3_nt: TGTGCCATCAGCAGGGAACTGAACACTGAAGCTTTCTTT
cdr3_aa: CAISRELNTEAFF